Only one count was recorded for the clone carrying this TCR beta chain. PCR employed 60 Vbeta and 13 Jbeta primers. TCRdb's table, derived via immunoSEQ multiplex PCR, lists solely in-frame clones and lacks some. The sample records approximately 130,000 clones, more than 70% being singletons. The sample belongs to a study of cytomegalovirus exposure and HLA in healthy donors. J gave up 1 base and V 4 bases, and 3 bases lay outside the gene matches. The V gene's germline CDR1 is MDHEN and CDR2 SYDVKM. The CDR3 runs 14 residues. The origin of this receptor is a woman aged 25 to 39 in good health and CMV-seropositive. The V and J genes are TRBV28 and TRBJ1-1; 7 positions agree with TRBD1. The sample taken for sequencing was PBMCs. CDR3 sequence reads: CASSSWTGNTEAFF. CDR3 in DNA: TGTGCCAGCAGTTCTTGGACAGGGAACACTGAAGCTTTCTTT.